The 7 T cell receptor beta chains below all came from one sample that was sequenced in a study of Graves' ophthalmopathy and Graves' hyperthyroidism. Amplified material comprised TCR beta CDR3 regions derived from RNA transcripts. RT-PCR with HTBI primers came first, then second-round multiplex PCR. MiXCR was run by TCRdb on the multiplex PCR reads, yielding one entry per CDR3 protein. The sample includes 300,000 or so distinct CDR3 sequences, about a sixth seen only once; the top ten take 10% to 15%. The sequenced material came from peripheral blood. The receptors were sampled from an adult man with Graves' ophthalmopathy.

This clonotype has a count of ten or more. The junction shows a germline mismatch at one end, possibly a read error. The rearrangement uses TRBV6-1 and TRBJ2-7; possible D gene TRBD1, 5 bases. This CDR3 contains 13 residues. CDR1 is MNHNS and CDR2 is SASEGT in the germline V gene. CDR3 DNA sequence: TGTGCCAGCACCTCCCGTGCAGGGAAATCTTTGGACTTC. Translated: CASTSRAGKSLDF.

This clonotype was recorded many times. This rearrangement joins TRBV29-1 to TRBJ1-1; D is unclear. The CDR3 is 13 amino acids. With 7 bases removed from V and 5 bases from J, the gap between germline ends came to 17 bases. Germline values: CDR1 SQVTM, CDR2 ANQGSEA. The CDR3 DNA reads TGCAGCGCCGAAGAGGGATTTTTAACTGAAGCTTTCTTT. Its translation: CSAEEGFLTEAFF. Combining the CDR3 with reference TRBV29-1 and TRBJ1-1 gives the whole variable domain SAVISQKPSRDICQRGTSLTIQCQVDSQVTMMFWYRQQPGQSLTLIATANQGSEATYESGFVIDKFPISRPNLTFSTLTVSNMSPEDSSIYLCSAEEGFLTEAFFGQGTRLTVV.

The chain couples TRBV12-3 or TRBV12-4 to TRBJ2-5, with D perhaps TRBD1 or TRBD2 (5 bases each). This CDR3 has 16 amino acids. The V end was cut by 3 bases, the J end by 4 bases, with 18 bases between. This CDR3 is CASSFDRGSWGETQYF. The CDR3 DNA reads TGTGCCAGCAGTTTCGACAGAGGGTCATGGGGAGAGACCCAGTACTTC.

The sample holds many counts of this clonotype. The chain couples TRBV27 to TRBJ2-7; D unresolved. The length of the CDR3 is 15 residues. V lost 4 bases and J 0 bases, leaving 13 bases between the germline ends. CDR1 and CDR2 (germline): MNHEY, SMNVEV (reference sequence). The CDR3 protein is CASSYSGLSSYEQYF. The CDR3 DNA sequence: TGTGCCAGCAGTTATTCGGGTCTTTCCTCCTACGAGCAGTACTTC.

This clonotype was recorded at least ten times. The genes are TRBV12-3 or TRBV12-4 and TRBJ1-5, with unresolved D. Trimming took 3 bases from V and 4 from J, leaving 10 bases between them. There are 14 residues in the CDR3. The CDR3 DNA reads TGTGCCAGCAGTTTCTCCGGCCGTAATCAGCCCCAGCATTTT. Protein product: CASSFSGRNQPQHF.

Details on this clonotype: A read error may account for a junction end that differs from germline. The chain carries TRBV13 and TRBJ1-2, with D perhaps TRBD1 (6 bases). CDR1 PRHDT and CDR2 FYEKMQ come from the germline V gene (reference sequence). The CDR3 runs 12 residues. The CDR3 spells CASSSGTYGYAF. CDR3 in DNA: TGTGCCAGCAGCTCCGGGACATATGGCTACGCCTTC.

This clonotype was recorded many times. The chain carries TRBV15 and TRBJ1-2; D remains ambiguous. Deletions cut 3 bases from V and 4 bases from J, with 12 bases between. Germline-derived CDR1 and CDR2 are LNHNV and YYDKDF (reference sequence). The CDR3 is 14 residues long. CDR3 nucleotide sequence: TGTGCCACCAGCAGGGTGACAAGTGGCTATGGCTACACCTTC. Its protein product is CATSRVTSGYGYTF.